This TCR beta chain is drawn from a study of OX40 agonist ivuxolimab in advanced cancers. About the full investigation: Ivuxolimab was a fully human IgG2 agonistic monoclonal antibody targeting the costimulatory receptor OX40 (CD134). Intravenous ivuxolimab was administered to patients every 2 weeks at six dose levels: 0.01, 0.1, 0.3, 1.5, 3 and 10 mg/kg. Of the approximately 50 patients in dose escalation, 19 had hepatocellular carcinoma, about 15 had melanoma, 9 had renal cell carcinoma and 9 had head and neck cancer. The dose-escalation cohort was almost 85% male with a mean age of about 60 years, ranging from roughly 23 to 90. Prior anti-PD-1, anti-PD-L1 or anti-CTLA-4 therapy was permitted, and approximately 40% of dose-escalation patients had received checkpoint inhibitors. Partial responses were achieved by three dose-escalation patients, of whom one had hepatocellular carcinoma and two had cutaneous melanoma. The point of sequencing TCRbeta in the periphery was to test whether ivuxolimab changed TCR sequence diversity and drove clonal T-cell expansion. The monotherapy dose-escalation portion (N of about 47 patients) of the phase I ivuxolimab trial is reported in the paper.

To note about this clone: Its recognized antigen is unknown. One base away there is no much larger clone; base qualities are not given.

CDR1 is given as SGHRS and CDR2 as YFSETQ, both from the germline V gene. Between the V and J ends, shortened by 4 bases and 3 bases respectively, the junction contains 19 bases. From the cysteine through the phenylalanine, the CDR3 covers 16 amino acids. Solely the CDR3 DNA is kept, with 48 bases framed from the first base. To sequence the TCRbeta CDR3 region, genomic DNA was isolated from the sorted cells. The immunoSEQ Assay was used for sequencing of TCRbeta CDR3 regions. This immuneACCESS table, as held by TCRdb, lists in-frame sequences with V and J called but not all clones. Of the missing ones, under half trace to an unresolved V gene in checked studies; the others have no known cause. This sample is represented by fewer than 90,000 clones; approximately 90% of them were singletons. The ten top clones hold approximately 0.4% of the sample. The trial excluded patients who had a history of autoimmune disease or who were on systemic immunosuppression. Peripheral blood for TCR sequencing was collected from all dose cohorts at baseline, on cycle 4 day 1, and on cycle 7 day 1. Samples were obtained from an open-label, multicenter, first-in-human phase I dose-escalation trial of ivuxolimab. The trial enrolled adults with locally advanced or metastatic head and neck squamous cell, hepatocellular, melanoma or renal cell carcinoma. CD4+ and CD8+ T cells were sorted separately from peripheral blood before TCR sequencing.

Overall study outcomes, separate from this receptor: Which antigens the clonally expanded peripheral T cells were specific for was not determined. Low levels of normalized T-cell clonal expansion were also seen in some patients who did not respond. At doses from 0.1 to 3.0 mg/kg, clonal expansion was seen in both CD4+ and CD8+ blood T cells between baseline and week 6. After ivuxolimab, expanded clones were on average more numerous among CD8+ T cells than among CD4+ T cells. In the 0.1-3.0 mg/kg groups, partial responders had among the lowest normalized peripheral clonal expansion, particularly in CD8+ T cells.

The chain couples TRBV5-1 to TRBJ2-5, with no confidently assigned D gene. Specimen: CD4+ or CD8+ T cells sorted from blood, collected in a trial of the OX40 agonist ivuxolimab. The source is an adult with an advanced solid tumor such as melanoma, head and neck, liver or kidney cancer. CDR3 region: CASSPNRGGVEETQYF. The nucleotide sequence reads TGCGCCAGCAGCCCAAACAGAGGTGGAGTAGAAGAGACCCAGTACTTC.